In this sample, the clone carrying this T cell receptor (beta chain) turned up many times. TCRdb itself ran the 5' RACE reads through MiXCR, one entry per CDR3 protein. The table has about 250,000 distinct CDR3 sequences, 15% seen once; the top ten hold 2% to 2.5%. This record comes from a study of T-cell memory formation after mild COVID-19. The CDR3 length is 17 residues. Germline lookup yields CDR1 SGHTA and CDR2 FQGNSA. J was trimmed by 5 bases and V by 5 bases; bases with no gene match: 12. The receptor's source is an adult woman who had mild COVID-19 (a few samples of this study predate the infection). Cell type and time point are not known. The material sequenced was PBMCs or a T cell subset sorted from them (not recorded which). V and J are TRBV7-2 and TRBJ2-5; 12 bases align to TRBD2. Written as DNA, the CDR3 is TGTGCCAGCAGCCAGCTACTAGCGGGAGGAGGTGGGGAGACCCAGTACTTC. This sequence encodes CASSQLLAGGGGETQYF.